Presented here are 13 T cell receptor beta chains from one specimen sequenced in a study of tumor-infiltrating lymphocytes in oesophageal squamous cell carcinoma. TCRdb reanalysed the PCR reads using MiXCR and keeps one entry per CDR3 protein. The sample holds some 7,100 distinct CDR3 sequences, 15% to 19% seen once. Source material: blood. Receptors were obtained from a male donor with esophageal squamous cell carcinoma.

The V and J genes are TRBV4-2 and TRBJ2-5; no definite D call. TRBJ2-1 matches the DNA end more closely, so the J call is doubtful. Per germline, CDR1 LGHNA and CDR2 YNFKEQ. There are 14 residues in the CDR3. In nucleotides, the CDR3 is TGTGCCAGCAGCCCCGGTTTTAATTACAATGAGCAGTTCTTC. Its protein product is CASSPGFNYNEQFF.

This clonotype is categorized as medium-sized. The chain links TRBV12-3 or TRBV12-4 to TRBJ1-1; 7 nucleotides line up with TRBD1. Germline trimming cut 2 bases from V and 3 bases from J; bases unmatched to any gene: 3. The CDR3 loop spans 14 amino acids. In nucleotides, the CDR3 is TGTGCCAGCAGTTTACTTACAGGGGACACTGAAGCTTTCTTT. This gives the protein CASSLLTGDTEAFF.

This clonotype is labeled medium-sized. In DNA, the CDR3 is TGTGCCAGCAGCTTTCGGGGACTAGCGGGGGGGGAGCAGTACTTC. Encoded protein: CASSFRGLAGGEQYF. The chain recombines TRBV7-2 with TRBJ2-7, with 16 bases identical to TRBD2. Per germline, CDR1 SGHTA and CDR2 FQGNSA. V was pared by 3 bases and J by 7 bases, with 3 bases of the junction left unmatched. The CDR3 covers 15 residues.

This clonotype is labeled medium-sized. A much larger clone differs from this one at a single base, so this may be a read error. In DNA, the CDR3 is TGTGCCAGCAGCCTGGGGGGGGCCGATGAGCAGTACTTC. As protein: CASSLGGADEQYF. V gene TRBV7-3 combines with J gene TRBJ2-5; TRBD2 might be the D (7 bases). CDR1 and CDR2 (germline): SGHTA, FQGTGA. V lost 5 bases and J lost 11, with 18 bases in between. The CDR3 is 13 residues long.

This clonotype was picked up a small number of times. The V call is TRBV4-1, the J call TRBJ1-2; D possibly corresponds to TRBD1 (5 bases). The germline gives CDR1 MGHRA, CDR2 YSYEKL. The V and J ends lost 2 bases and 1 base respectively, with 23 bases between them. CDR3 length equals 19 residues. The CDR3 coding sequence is TGCGCCAGCAGCCAAATGGGGGGGTGGCAGGCGAGAATTAACTATGGCTACACCTTC. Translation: CASSQMGGWQARINYGYTF.

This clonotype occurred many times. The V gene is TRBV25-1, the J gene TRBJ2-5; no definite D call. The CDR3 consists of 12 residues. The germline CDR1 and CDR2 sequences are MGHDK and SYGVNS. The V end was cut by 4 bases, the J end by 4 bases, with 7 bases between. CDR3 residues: CASSGPTETQYF. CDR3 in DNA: TGTGCCAGCAGTGGGCCAACAGAGACCCAGTACTTC.

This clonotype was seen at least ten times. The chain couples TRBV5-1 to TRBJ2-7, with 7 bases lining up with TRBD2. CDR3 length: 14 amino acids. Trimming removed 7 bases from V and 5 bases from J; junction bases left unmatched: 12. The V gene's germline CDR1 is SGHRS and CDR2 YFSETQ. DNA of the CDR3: TGCGCCAGCGGACTGTACCGGGGAGGGGACGAGCAGTACTTC. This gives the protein CASGLYRGGDEQYF.

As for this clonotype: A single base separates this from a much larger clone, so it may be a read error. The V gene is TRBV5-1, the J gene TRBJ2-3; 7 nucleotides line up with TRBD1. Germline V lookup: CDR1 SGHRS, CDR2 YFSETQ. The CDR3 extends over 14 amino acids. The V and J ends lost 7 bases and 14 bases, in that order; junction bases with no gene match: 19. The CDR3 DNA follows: TGCGCCAGCGGCCGACAGGGTAACACCGGGGAGCTGTATTTT. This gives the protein CASGRQGNTGELYF.

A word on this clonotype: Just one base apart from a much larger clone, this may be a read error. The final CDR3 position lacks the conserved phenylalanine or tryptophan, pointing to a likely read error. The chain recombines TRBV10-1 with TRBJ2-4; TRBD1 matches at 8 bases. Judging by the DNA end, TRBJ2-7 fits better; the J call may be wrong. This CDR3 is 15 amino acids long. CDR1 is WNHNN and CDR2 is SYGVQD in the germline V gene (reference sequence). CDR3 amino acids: CASSDGTGRSAEQYI. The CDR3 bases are TGCGCCAGCAGTGACGGGACAGGTAGATCTGCCGAGCAGTACATC.

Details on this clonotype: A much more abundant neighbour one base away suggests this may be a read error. The CDR3 coding sequence is TGTGCCAGCAGTTACCTCACAGTTCAGTACTTC. This sequence encodes CASSYLTVQYF. V gene TRBV6-6 combines with J gene TRBJ2-4; D is unclear. The germline V gene has CDR1 MNHNY and CDR2 SVGAGI (reference sequence). The germline V and J ends were trimmed by 2 bases and 11 bases, with 7 bases remaining between them. This CDR3 spans 11 amino acids.

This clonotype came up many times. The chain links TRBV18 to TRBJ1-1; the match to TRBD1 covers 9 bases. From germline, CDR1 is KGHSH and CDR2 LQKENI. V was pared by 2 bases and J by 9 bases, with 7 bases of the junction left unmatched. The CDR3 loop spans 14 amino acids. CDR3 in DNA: TGTGCCAGCTCACCATCGAGGACAGGGGCCCAAGCTTTCTTT. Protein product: CASSPSRTGAQAFF.

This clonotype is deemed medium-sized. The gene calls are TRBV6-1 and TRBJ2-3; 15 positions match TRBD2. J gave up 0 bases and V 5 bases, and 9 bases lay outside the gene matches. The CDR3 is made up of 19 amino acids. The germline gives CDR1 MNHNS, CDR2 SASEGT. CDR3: CASSRLGLAGGTSTDTQYF. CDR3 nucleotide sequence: TGTGCCAGCAGTCGCCTGGGACTAGCGGGGGGCACTAGCACAGATACGCAGTATTTT.

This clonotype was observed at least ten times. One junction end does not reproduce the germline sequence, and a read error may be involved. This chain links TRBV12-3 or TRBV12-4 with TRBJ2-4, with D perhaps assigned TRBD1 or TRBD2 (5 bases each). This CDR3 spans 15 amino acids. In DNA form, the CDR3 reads TGTGCCAGCAGTCCTCACTGGGACGGACGAGTAACCCTCCACTTC. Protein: CASSPHWDGRVTLHF.